This record covers a single TCR beta chain. The antigen remains unidentified. This entry belongs to a study of T cells in Graves' hyperthyroidism and ophthalmopathy. Study results and caveats: Most expanded thyroid clonotypes above 0.001 recurred in blood. Prediction of ophthalmopathy progression came a median around 6 months pre-onset. Separation of ophthalmopathy from stable hyperthyroidism was achieved by a 13 V-J model.

The germline V and J ends were trimmed by 6 bases and 1 base, with 18 bases remaining between them. The CDR3 has 16 residues. Regions amplified from RNA transcripts were the TCR beta CDR3 regions. HTBI primers were used for first-round RT-PCR of the TCR CDR3. TCRdb used MiXCR to reprocess the multiplex PCR reads, holding one entry per CDR3 protein. This sample has more than 500,000 distinct CDR3 sequences, with roughly 16% found just once. Sequencing input: blood. The chain has TRBV12-3 or TRBV12-4 and TRBJ1-1; D might be TRBD1 (5 bases). The sequence derives from a woman aged 30 to 39 with Graves' ophthalmopathy. The CDR3 coding sequence is TGTGCCAGCAGCTCGGGGACTAGCGGGGGGAACACTGAAGCTTTCTTT. Translating gives CASSSGTSGGNTEAFF.